The 27 T cell receptor beta chains in this list originate from one sample, sequenced in a study of cytomegalovirus exposure and HLA in healthy donors. 60 Vbeta and 13 Jbeta primers were used in PCR. Sequenced by immunoSEQ multiplex PCR; TCRdb stores in-frame clones only, minus some. The sample lists roughly 190,000 clones; 87% were seen once. The sequenced material came from PBMCs. The source of these receptors is a man aged 25 to 40 in good health and CMV-seronegative.

This clone has only a few counts. This chain connects TRBV6-1 to TRBJ2-2; D might be TRBD1 (5 bases). The CDR3 loop spans 13 amino acids. Trimming took off 3 bases at V and 3 bases at J, with 5 bases between the two ends. CDR1 is MNHNS, CDR2 SASEGT, per germline. CDR3 bases: TGTGCCAGCAGTGACAGGGACACCGGGGAGCTGTTTTTT. This codes for CASSDRDTGELFF.

The chain couples TRBV7-2 to TRBJ2-3; D is uncertain. The germline V gene encodes CDR1 SGHTA and CDR2 FQGNSA. The CDR3 totals 15 residues. The V gene lost 5 bases and the J gene lost 0 bases, with 12 bases spanning the gap. DNA of the CDR3: TGTGCCAGCAGCCAGACACGAACTAGCACAGATACGCAGTATTTT. Translation: CASSQTRTSTDTQYF.

V usage is TRBV6-5 and J usage is TRBJ2-1; tentatively, D is TRBD2 (7 bases). The V end was cut by 5 bases, the J end by 6 bases, with 14 bases between. Germline assignment: CDR1 MNHEY and CDR2 SVGAGI. This CDR3 region has 14 residues. For the CDR3, the DNA is TGTGCCAGCAGTACTAGTGGGGGGGCCAATGAGCAGTTCTTC. Amino acid sequence: CASSTSGGANEQFF.

The chain carries TRBV4-1 and TRBJ2-1; tentatively, D is TRBD2 (7 bases). This CDR3 comprises 17 residues. CDR1 is MGHRA, CDR2 YSYEKL, per germline. Trimming shortened V by 0 bases and J by 10 bases, and 22 bases separated the two germline ends. In DNA form, the CDR3 reads TGCGCCAGCAGCCAAGATGAGTCCGTGGGGGGGCCCCGAGAGCAGTTCTTC. It codes for CASSQDESVGGPREQFF.

The chain carries TRBV6-4 and TRBJ2-1; 13 positions agree with TRBD2. The length of the CDR3 is 17 residues. Trimming at V came to 4 bases and at J to 4 bases, leaving 7 bases not matched to a gene. Germline V gene lookup returns CDR1 MRHNA and CDR2 SNTAGT. The CDR3 loop is CASSARLAGGLYNEQFF. CDR3 nucleotides: TGTGCCAGCAGTGCCCGACTAGCGGGAGGTTTATACAATGAGCAGTTCTTC.

The CDR3 coding sequence is TGTGCCACCAGCAGCCGGACAGGGAATGGCTACACCTTC. As protein: CATSSRTGNGYTF. The rearrangement joins TRBV15 to TRBJ1-2; 8 nucleotides line up with TRBD1. Germline V CDR1 and CDR2: LNHNV, YYDKDF (reference sequence). The CDR3 spans 13 residues. V dropped 3 bases and J dropped 6; count of bases not matched to a gene: 3.

V and J are TRBV5-6 and TRBJ1-2, with D perhaps matching TRBD1 (5 bases). The germline V gene has CDR1 SGHDT and CDR2 YYEEEE. CDR3 size: 18 residues. The germline V and J ends were trimmed by 0 bases and 0 bases, with 18 bases remaining between them. The CDR3 bases are TGTGCCAGCAGCTTGGTTAAGCAGGGTCGCTCCTCTAACTATGGCTACACCTTC. This encodes CASSLVKQGRSSNYGYTF.

The J gene is TRBJ2-1, the V gene TRBV2; TRBD2 might be the D (6 bases). The V gene lost 6 bases and the J gene lost 4 bases, with 7 bases spanning the gap. The CDR3 covers 12 residues. Looked up from germline, CDR1 is SNHLY and CDR2 is FYNNEI. In nucleotides, the CDR3 is TGTGCCAGCAGGGAGGGATACAATGAGCAGTTCTTC. Translated, it gives CASREGYNEQFF.

This rearrangement joins TRBV6-5 to TRBJ2-5; D is possibly TRBD2 (5 bases). The CDR3 sequence is 14 residues long. Deletions cut 5 bases from V and 4 bases from J, with 14 bases between. Germline values: CDR1 MNHEY, CDR2 SVGAGI. The CDR3 region has the DNA TGTGCCAGCAGTATTACGGCGGCGGGAGAGACCCAGTACTTC. Translated: CASSITAAGETQYF.

In its sample, this clone was seen once. This chain joins TRBV15 and TRBJ1-2; no clear D. This CDR3 has 15 amino acids. V was trimmed by 0 bases and J by 4 bases, leaving 12 bases between them. The germline V gene encodes CDR1 LNHNV and CDR2 YYDKDF (reference sequence). In DNA, the CDR3 is TGTGCCACCAGCAGAGACCCACAAGGAGGCTATGGCTACACCTTC. This translates into CATSRDPQGGYGYTF.

The chain carries TRBV7-2 and TRBJ1-2, with 10 positions matching TRBD1. The CDR3 totals 14 residues. Looked up from germline, CDR1 is SGHTA and CDR2 is FQGNSA. The ends lost 6 bases at V and 4 bases at J; junction bases unmatched: 5. The CDR3 spells CASRPGTGVYGYTF. Written as DNA, the CDR3 is TGTGCCAGCAGACCCGGGACAGGGGTCTATGGCTACACCTTC.

The rearrangement joins TRBV4-2 to TRBJ2-7; maybe TRBD1 (6 bases). The CDR3 covers 14 residues. The V end lost 2 bases, the J end lost 5 bases, and 13 bases lay between the germline ends. CDR1 and CDR2 from the germline V gene are LGHNA and YNFKEQ. The CDR3 loop is CASSQRTAADEQYF. DNA of the CDR3: TGTGCCAGCAGCCAAAGGACAGCCGCCGACGAGCAGTACTTC.

The chain couples TRBV27 to TRBJ2-1; 9 bases align to TRBD1. The CDR3 runs to 13 residues. The germline V gene encodes CDR1 MNHEY and CDR2 SMNVEV (reference sequence). J gave up 6 bases and V 5 bases, and 2 bases lay outside the gene matches. The CDR3 nucleotides are TGTGCCAGCAGTACGACAGGGGGCAATGAGCAGTTCTTC. It is translated as CASSTTGGNEQFF.

This CDR3 reads CASSLAPRGHKGIGQPQHF. CDR3 DNA sequence: TGTGCCAGCAGCTTAGCGCCCCGGGGACATAAGGGAATAGGGCAGCCCCAGCATTTT. This chain joins TRBV7-8 and TRBJ1-5; possible D gene TRBD1, 6 bases. The V gene lost 0 bases and the J gene lost 7 bases, with 25 bases spanning the gap. The V gene's germline CDR1 is SGHVS and CDR2 FQNEAQ. This CDR3 contains 19 residues.

J is TRBJ2-5 and V is TRBV9; D possibly corresponds to TRBD2 (6 bases). The CDR3 sequence is 16 residues long. Germline V gene lookup returns CDR1 SGDLS and CDR2 YYNGEE. The V and J ends lost 4 bases and 5 bases respectively, with 21 bases between them. The CDR3, as DNA: TGTGCCAGCAGCCCAGGACATGGGCTAGCGAGGGAGACCCAGTACTTC. This translates into CASSPGHGLARETQYF.

This clone was seen a single time. The chain employs TRBV5-4 and TRBJ2-3, with 9 bases fitting TRBD1. This CDR3 has 14 amino acids. The V segment lost 4 bases and the J segment 5 bases; nucleotides outside the gene matches: 5. CDR1 SGHNT and CDR2 YYREEE come from the germline V gene (reference sequence). This CDR3 is CASSPGTGQDTQYF. CDR3 DNA sequence: TGTGCCAGCAGCCCCGGGACAGGGCAAGATACGCAGTATTTT.

The V call is TRBV19, the J call TRBJ1-6; a possible D gene is TRBD1 (6 bases). Germline values: CDR1 LNHDA, CDR2 SQIVND (reference sequence). The V and J ends lost 5 bases and 7 bases respectively, with 12 bases between them. The length of the CDR3 is 14 residues. In nucleotides, the CDR3 is TGTGCCAGTAGTCCACAGGGACGGAATTCACCCCTCCACTTT. This codes for CASSPQGRNSPLHF.

The CDR3 region has the DNA TGTGCCAGCCGGGGGGAGACCCAGTACTTC. Translation gives CASRGETQYF. The genes are TRBV18 and TRBJ2-5, with a possible D match to TRBD2 (6 bases). V was pared by 8 bases and J by 5 bases, with 6 bases between. CDR3 length equals 10 residues. Germline assignment: CDR1 KGHSH and CDR2 LQKENI.

The gene calls are TRBV30 and TRBJ1-6; D is undetermined. The CDR3 has 15 residues. Germline V gives CDR1 GTSNPN, CDR2 SVGIG (reference sequence). V was cut by 2 bases and J by 7 bases, with 15 bases left in between. The CDR3 region has the DNA TGTGCCTGGAGTTGGGGAGACCTCCGAAATTCACCCCTCCACTTT. The encoded protein is CAWSWGDLRNSPLHF.

This chain uses TRBV28 with TRBJ1-1; TRBD1 might be the D (6 bases). The CDR3 totals 14 residues. V was pared by 5 bases and J by 4 bases, with 14 bases between. CDR1 is MDHEN and CDR2 is SYDVKM in the germline V gene. The CDR3 spells CASSATGGGTEAFF. DNA of the CDR3: TGTGCCAGCAGTGCGACAGGTGGCGGCACTGAAGCTTTCTTT. The whole variable domain, remainder taken from reference TRBV28 and TRBJ1-1, is DVKVTQSSRYLVKRTGEKVFLECVQDMDHENMFWYRQDPGLGLRLIYFSYDVKMKEKGDIPEGYSVSREKKERFSLILESASTNQTSMYLCASSATGGGTEAFFGQGTRLTVV.

The gene calls are TRBV5-1 and TRBJ1-1, with TRBD1 matching over 7 bases. V shed 7 bases, J shed 3 bases, and the junction held 6 bases outside the gene matches. This CDR3 has 13 amino acids. The germline CDR1 and CDR2 sequences are SGHRS and YFSETQ. The CDR3 DNA sequence: TGCGCCAGCGGTGACAGGGCGGACACTGAAGCTTTCTTT. It codes for CASGDRADTEAFF.

This chain joins TRBV28 and TRBJ1-1, with 8 bases identical to TRBD1. V shed 2 bases, J shed 11 bases, and the junction held 7 bases outside the gene matches. CDR3 size: 13 residues. CDR1 is MDHEN and CDR2 is SYDVKM in the germline V gene. This CDR3 reads CASSLGRTGRAFF. In DNA form, the CDR3 reads TGTGCCAGCAGTTTAGGTAGGACAGGGCGGGCTTTCTTT.

The J gene is TRBJ1-2, the V gene TRBV6-5; 7 bases are a match to TRBD1. J lost 0 bases, V lost 6 bases, and 7 bases had no gene match. The CDR3 extends over 15 amino acids. From germline, CDR1 is MNHEY and CDR2 SVGAGI. CDR3 DNA sequence: TGTGCCAGCAGCCGGCCCGGGACAGCTAACTATGGCTACACCTTC. The encoded protein is CASSRPGTANYGYTF.

V usage is TRBV19 and J usage is TRBJ2-1; D might be TRBD1 (5 bases). V lost 1 base, J lost 6 bases, and 10 bases lay in between. The CDR3 totals 14 residues. Germline CDR1 LNHDA, CDR2 SQIVND (reference sequence). DNA for the CDR3: TGTGCCAGTAGTATAGGACAACAGGCCAATGAGCAGTTCTTC. This encodes CASSIGQQANEQFF.

The V gene is TRBV5-8, the J gene TRBJ2-7, with 8 bases matching TRBD1. This CDR3 contains 14 residues. Trimming at V came to 1 base and at J to 5 bases, leaving 5 bases not matched to a gene. Germline CDR1 is SGHTS and CDR2 is YDEGEE. The CDR3 loop reads CASSLTGGLDEQYF. Written as DNA, the CDR3 is TGTGCCAGCAGCTTGACAGGGGGATTAGACGAGCAGTACTTC.

CDR3 sequence reads: CASSKGDRDSGYTF. As DNA, the CDR3 is TGTGCCAGCAGCAAGGGAGACAGGGATAGTGGCTACACCTTC. The chain links TRBV5-4 to TRBJ1-2; 7 bases agree with TRBD1. Per the germline V gene, CDR1 is SGHNT and CDR2 is YYREEE (reference sequence). The CDR3 is made up of 14 amino acids. Trimming cost V 4 bases and J 7 bases; bases outside gene matches: 10.

The chain is built from TRBV14 and TRBJ2-7; 9 bases are a match to TRBD2. The CDR3 has 16 residues. The V segment lost 1 base and the J segment 5 bases; nucleotides outside the gene matches: 9. Germline CDR1 is SGHDN and CDR2 is FVKESK. CDR3 in DNA: TGTGCCAGCAGCCAAGGGCAGGGACTAGCAGTCCACGAGCAGTACTTC. It codes for CASSQGQGLAVHEQYF.